Listed below are T cell receptor beta chains from one sample, sequenced in a study of blood T cell repertoires in COVID-19. Here immunoSEQ multiplex PCR was the method, and the copy in TCRdb shows in-frame clones only, minus some. The sample holds nearly 70,000 clones, around 90% seen once. The sample taken for sequencing was peripheral blood. The receptors come from a man between 40 and 49 years old with COVID-19, enrolled during active disease. CDR3s include the opening cysteine and the closing phenylalanine or tryptophan. A D gene is named only where the DNA matches it firmly. For some rows the clone size is stated as once, few or many, or as a class when expanded; others skip it.

clone size: -
D gene: -
V gene: TRBV9
J gene: TRBJ2-5
CDR3 DNA: TGTGCCAGCAGCCCCCAAGGGGACCAAGAGACCCAGTACTTC
CDR3 protein: CASSPQGDQETQYF

clone size: -
D gene: -
V gene: TRBV6-5
J gene: TRBJ2-3
CDR3 DNA: TGTGCCAGCAGAAGCGGGTCGCGCACAGATACGCAGTATTTT
CDR3 protein: CASRSGSRTDTQYF

clone size: -
D gene: TRBD1
V gene: TRBV6-5
J gene: TRBJ1-1
CDR3 DNA: TGTGCCAGCAGGCCTAAGGACAGGTACACTGAAGCTTTCTTT
CDR3 protein: CASRPKDRYTEAFF

clone size: -
D gene: -
V gene: TRBV7-2
J gene: TRBJ1-1
CDR3 DNA: TGTGCCAGCAGCTTGACAGAGAACACTGAAGCTTTCTTT
CDR3 protein: CASSLTENTEAFF

clone size: -
D gene: -
V gene: TRBV27
J gene: TRBJ2-5
CDR3 DNA: TGTGCCAGCAGAGGGGGCGGGGTTCAAGAGACCCAGTACTTC
CDR3 protein: CASRGGGVQETQYF

clone size: -
D gene: -
V gene: TRBV6-1
J gene: TRBJ2-7
CDR3 DNA: TGTGCCAGCAGTGAAAACTCAAACGAGCAGTACTTC
CDR3 protein: CASSENSNEQYF

clone size: -
D gene: TRBD1
V gene: TRBV6-5
J gene: TRBJ1-1
CDR3 DNA: TGTGCCAGCAGTTTGCCAGGGGGGACTGAAGCTTTCTTT
CDR3 protein: CASSLPGGTEAFF

clone size: -
D gene: -
V gene: TRBV5-1
J gene: TRBJ2-2
CDR3 DNA: TGCGCCAGCAGCTCCCGCGGCGTTCCTAACACCGGGGAGCTGTTTTTT
CDR3 protein: CASSSRGVPNTGELFF

clone size: -
D gene: TRBD2
V gene: TRBV20-1
J gene: TRBJ2-5
CDR3 DNA: TGCAGTGCTAGTCTGCGGGGGGGAATTGGAGAGACCCAGTACTTC
CDR3 protein: CSASLRGGIGETQYF

clone size: -
D gene: TRBD2
V gene: TRBV7-6
J gene: TRBJ2-7
CDR3 DNA: TGTGCCAGCAGCTCTAGGACAGGAGCGGGAGGTACCTACGAGCAGTACTTC
CDR3 protein: CASSSRTGAGGTYEQYF

clone size: -
D gene: -
V gene: TRBV27
J gene: TRBJ1-6
CDR3 DNA: TGTGCCAGCAGTTTTCAGACCGGGGGGATTGATTCACCCCTCCACTTT
CDR3 protein: CASSFQTGGIDSPLHF

clone size: -
D gene: -
V gene: TRBV6-5
J gene: TRBJ2-2
CDR3 DNA: TGTGCCAGCAGTTACCGCGGGAAGGCCCGGACCGGGGAGCTGTTTTTT
CDR3 protein: CASSYRGKARTGELFF

clone size: -
D gene: TRBD2
V gene: TRBV5-1
J gene: TRBJ2-1
CDR3 DNA: TGCGCCAGCAACGACCTAGCGGGGGGGACGAATGAGCAGTTCTTC
CDR3 protein: CASNDLAGGTNEQFF

clone size: -
D gene: -
V gene: TRBV18
J gene: TRBJ2-3
CDR3 DNA: TGTGCCAGCTCCCTAGCTTCGGTACAAAACACAGATACGCAGTATTTT
CDR3 protein: CASSLASVQNTDTQYF

clone size: -
D gene: -
V gene: TRBV7-9
J gene: TRBJ1-2
CDR3 DNA: TGTGCCAGCAGCCAGGACACGGATTACTATGGCTACACCTTC
CDR3 protein: CASSQDTDYYGYTF

clone size: -
D gene: -
V gene: TRBV19
J gene: TRBJ1-4
CDR3 DNA: TGTGCCAGTACCCAATTACAGGGTAATGAAAAACTGTTTTTT
CDR3 protein: CASTQLQGNEKLFF

clone size: -
D gene: -
V gene: TRBV2
J gene: TRBJ2-1
CDR3 DNA: TGTGCCAGCACAGGTCCCTCCTACAATGAGCAGTTCTTC
CDR3 protein: CASTGPSYNEQFF

clone size: once
D gene: TRBD2
V gene: TRBV20-1
J gene: TRBJ2-6
CDR3 DNA: TGCAGTGCTAGTCTTGGGGGGGCTGGGGCCAACGTCCTGACTTTC
CDR3 protein: CSASLGGAGANVLTF

clone size: -
D gene: -
V gene: TRBV6-6
J gene: TRBJ1-5
CDR3 DNA: TGTGCCAGCAGTGGTGACACCGGCAATCAGCCCCAGCATTTT
CDR3 protein: CASSGDTGNQPQHF

clone size: -
D gene: TRBD1
V gene: TRBV5-6
J gene: TRBJ2-3
CDR3 DNA: TGTGCCAGCAGCTTGAGGGGGCTGAATACGCAGTATTTT
CDR3 protein: CASSLRGLNTQYF

clone size: -
D gene: TRBD1
V gene: TRBV6-5
J gene: TRBJ2-7
CDR3 DNA: TGTGCCAGCAGTAGAACAGGGGATTCGTACGAGCAGTACTTC
CDR3 protein: CASSRTGDSYEQYF

clone size: -
D gene: -
V gene: TRBV11-2
J gene: TRBJ2-7
CDR3 DNA: TGTGCCAGCAGCAAAGCGGGCGGAAACTACGAGCAGTACTTC
CDR3 protein: CASSKAGGNYEQYF

clone size: -
D gene: TRBD1
V gene: TRBV28
J gene: TRBJ2-7
CDR3 DNA: TGTGCCAGCGCCGGACAGGGAAACGAGCAGTACTTC
CDR3 protein: CASAGQGNEQYF

clone size: -
D gene: TRBD2
V gene: TRBV14
J gene: TRBJ2-1
CDR3 DNA: TGTGCCAGCAGCCATCCAACTAGCGGGGGTTACAATGAGCAGTTCTTC
CDR3 protein: CASSHPTSGGYNEQFF

clone size: -
D gene: -
V gene: TRBV5-1
J gene: TRBJ1-1
CDR3 DNA: TGCGCCAGCAGCTTGATCGGAGTGGTGAACACTGAAGCTTTCTTT
CDR3 protein: CASSLIGVVNTEAFF

clone size: -
D gene: -
V gene: TRBV6-5
J gene: TRBJ1-2
CDR3 DNA: TGTGCCAGCACGAGTGGCTATGGCTACACCTTC
CDR3 protein: CASTSGYGYTF

clone size: -
D gene: -
V gene: TRBV3-1/TRBV3-2
J gene: TRBJ2-5
CDR3 DNA: TGTGCCAGCAGCCTCCTACAAGAGACCCAGTACTTC
CDR3 protein: CASSLLQETQYF

clone size: -
D gene: -
V gene: TRBV3-1/TRBV3-2
J gene: TRBJ1-5
CDR3 DNA: TGTGCCAGCAGCCAAGATTCAGGTTTGCCCCAGCATTTT
CDR3 protein: CASSQDSGLPQHF

clone size: -
D gene: -
V gene: TRBV12-3/TRBV12-4
J gene: TRBJ1-1
CDR3 DNA: TGTGCCAGCAGTTTCTGGGGGGAGGCTGAAGCTTTCTTT
CDR3 protein: CASSFWGEAEAFF

clone size: once
D gene: TRBD2
V gene: TRBV6-2/TRBV6-3
J gene: TRBJ2-7
CDR3 DNA: TGTGCCAGCAGTTACCTAGCGGGGGGGAGGGAGCAGTACTTC
CDR3 protein: CASSYLAGGREQYF

clone size: -
D gene: TRBD1
V gene: TRBV6-5
J gene: TRBJ2-7
CDR3 DNA: TGTACGAACAGGGGCGCGGGCTACGAGCAGTACTTC
CDR3 protein: CTNRGAGYEQYF

clone size: -
D gene: -
V gene: TRBV18
J gene: TRBJ1-1
CDR3 DNA: TGTGCCAGCTCTCCCGGTCAGAACACTGAAGCTTTCTTT
CDR3 protein: CASSPGQNTEAFF

clone size: -
D gene: TRBD1
V gene: TRBV5-1
J gene: TRBJ2-1
CDR3 DNA: TGCGCCAGCAGCCACGGGACAGGGACTGATGAGCAGTTCTTC
CDR3 protein: CASSHGTGTDEQFF

clone size: large
D gene: TRBD1
V gene: TRBV6-5
J gene: TRBJ1-6
CDR3 DNA: TGTGCCAGCAGTTCCGACAGGGTTCCTAATTCACCCCTCCACTTT
CDR3 protein: CASSSDRVPNSPLHF

clone size: -
D gene: -
V gene: TRBV5-5
J gene: TRBJ1-2
CDR3 DNA: TGTGCCAGCAGCTTGGGACAGGCGAACTATGGCTACACCTTC
CDR3 protein: CASSLGQANYGYTF

clone size: -
D gene: -
V gene: TRBV11-2
J gene: TRBJ2-1
CDR3 DNA: TGTGCCAGCAGCGCGGAGGGGAACAATGAGCAGTTCTTC
CDR3 protein: CASSAEGNNEQFF

clone size: -
D gene: -
V gene: TRBV30
J gene: TRBJ1-1
CDR3 DNA: TGTGCCTGGAGTTTAGACACTGAAGCTTTCTTT
CDR3 protein: CAWSLDTEAFF

clone size: -
D gene: TRBD1
V gene: TRBV5-1
J gene: TRBJ1-3
CDR3 DNA: TGCGCCAGCAGCTTGGGACAGGGTGGAAACACCATATATTTT
CDR3 protein: CASSLGQGGNTIYF

clone size: -
D gene: TRBD2
V gene: TRBV5-1
J gene: TRBJ2-1
CDR3 DNA: TGCGCCAGCAGCTCGAAGACTAGCGGCCGACCCGAGCAGTTCTTC
CDR3 protein: CASSSKTSGRPEQFF

clone size: -
D gene: -
V gene: TRBV6-5
J gene: TRBJ2-7
CDR3 DNA: TGTGCCAGCACCGACCGGGAAATTTACTACGAGCAGTACTTC
CDR3 protein: CASTDREIYYEQYF

clone size: -
D gene: TRBD1
V gene: TRBV19
J gene: TRBJ1-6
CDR3 DNA: TGTGCCAGTAGTATAGCCGGGACAGAGAATTCACCCCTCCACTTT
CDR3 protein: CASSIAGTENSPLHF

clone size: once
D gene: TRBD1
V gene: TRBV15
J gene: TRBJ1-2
CDR3 DNA: TGTGCCACCAGCAGAGACGCCAGGGGGGACTATGGCTACACCTTC
CDR3 protein: CATSRDARGDYGYTF

clone size: -
D gene: -
V gene: TRBV28
J gene: TRBJ2-5
CDR3 DNA: TGTGCCAGCAGTTTCGTCTCGGCGGGCCAAGAGACCCAGTACTTC
CDR3 protein: CASSFVSAGQETQYF